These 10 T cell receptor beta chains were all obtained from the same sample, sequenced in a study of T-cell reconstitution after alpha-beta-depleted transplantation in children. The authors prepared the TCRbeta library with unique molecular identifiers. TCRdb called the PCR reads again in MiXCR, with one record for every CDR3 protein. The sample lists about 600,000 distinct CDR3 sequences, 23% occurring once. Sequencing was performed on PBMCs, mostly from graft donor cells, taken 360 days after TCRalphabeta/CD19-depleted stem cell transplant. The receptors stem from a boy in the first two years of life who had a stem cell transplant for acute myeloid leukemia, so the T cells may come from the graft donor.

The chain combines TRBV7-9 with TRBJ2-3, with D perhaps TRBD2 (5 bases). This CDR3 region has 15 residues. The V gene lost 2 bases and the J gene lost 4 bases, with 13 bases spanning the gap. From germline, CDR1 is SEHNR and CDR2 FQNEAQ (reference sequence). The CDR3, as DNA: TGTGCCAGCAGCTTAAATCGGGGAATCCCAGATACGCAGTATTTT. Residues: CASSLNRGIPDTQYF.

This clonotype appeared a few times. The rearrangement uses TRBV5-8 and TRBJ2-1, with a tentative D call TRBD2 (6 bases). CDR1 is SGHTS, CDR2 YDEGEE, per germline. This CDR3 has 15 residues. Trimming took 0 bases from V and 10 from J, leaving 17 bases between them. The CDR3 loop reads CASSLVGLSIGEQFF. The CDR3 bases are TGTGCCAGCAGCTTGGTGGGACTCTCGATCGGAGAGCAGTTCTTC.

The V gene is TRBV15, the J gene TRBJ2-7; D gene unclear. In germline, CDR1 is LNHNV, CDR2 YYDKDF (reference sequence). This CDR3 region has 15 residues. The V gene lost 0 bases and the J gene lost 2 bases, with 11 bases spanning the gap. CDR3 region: CATSRDFGQPYEQYF. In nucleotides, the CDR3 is TGTGCCACCAGCAGAGATTTTGGGCAGCCCTACGAGCAGTACTTC.

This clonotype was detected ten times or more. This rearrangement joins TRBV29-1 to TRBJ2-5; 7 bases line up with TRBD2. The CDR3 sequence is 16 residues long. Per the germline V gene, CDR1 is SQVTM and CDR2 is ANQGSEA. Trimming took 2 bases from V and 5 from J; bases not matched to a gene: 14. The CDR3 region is CSVERREEGLAETQYF. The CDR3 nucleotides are TGCAGCGTTGAACGACGGGAGGAAGGGCTAGCGGAGACCCAGTACTTC.

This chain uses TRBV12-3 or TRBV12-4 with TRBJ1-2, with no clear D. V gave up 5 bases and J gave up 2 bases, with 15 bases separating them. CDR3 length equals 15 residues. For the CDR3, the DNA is TGTGCCAGCAGTCCTTCCTGGACGGTCAACTATGGCTACACCTTC. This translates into CASSPSWTVNYGYTF.

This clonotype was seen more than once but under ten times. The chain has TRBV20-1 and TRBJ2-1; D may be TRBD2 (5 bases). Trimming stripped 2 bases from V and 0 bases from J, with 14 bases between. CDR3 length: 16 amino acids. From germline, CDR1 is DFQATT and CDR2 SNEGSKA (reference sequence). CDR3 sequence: CSARMPRGLSYNEQFF. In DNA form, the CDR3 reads TGCAGTGCTAGAATGCCACGAGGACTCTCCTACAATGAGCAGTTCTTC.

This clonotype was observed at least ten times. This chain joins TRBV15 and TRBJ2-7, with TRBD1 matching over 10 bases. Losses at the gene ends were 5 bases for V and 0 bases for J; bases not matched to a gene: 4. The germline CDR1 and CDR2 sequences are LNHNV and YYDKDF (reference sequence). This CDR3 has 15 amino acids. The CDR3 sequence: CATSEGQGSSYEQYV. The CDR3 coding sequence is TGTGCCACCAGCGAGGGACAGGGGAGCTCCTACGAGCAGTACGTC.

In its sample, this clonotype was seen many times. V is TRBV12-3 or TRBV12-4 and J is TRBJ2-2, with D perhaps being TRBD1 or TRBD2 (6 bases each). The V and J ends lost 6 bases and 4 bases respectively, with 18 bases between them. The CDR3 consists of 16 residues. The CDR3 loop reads CASRPSGGEITGELFF. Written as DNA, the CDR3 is TGTGCCAGCAGACCCTCCGGGGGCGAGATCACCGGGGAGCTGTTTTTT.

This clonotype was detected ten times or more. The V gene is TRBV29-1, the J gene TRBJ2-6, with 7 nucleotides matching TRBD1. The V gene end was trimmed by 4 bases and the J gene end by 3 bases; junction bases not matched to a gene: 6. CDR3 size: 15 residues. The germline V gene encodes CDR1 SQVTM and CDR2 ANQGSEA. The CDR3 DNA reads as TGCAGCGTTGTAGGGACAGTAAGTGGGGCCAACGTCCTGACTTTC. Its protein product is CSVVGTVSGANVLTF.

CDR3 residues: CSARRQAVGQPQHF. Written as DNA, the CDR3 is TGCAGTGCTAGAAGGCAGGCGGTGGGTCAGCCCCAGCATTTT. The chain is built from TRBV20-1 and TRBJ1-5, with no clear D. Between the trimmed V and J ends, which lost 2 bases and 6 bases, there was a span of 14 bases. This CDR3 has 14 amino acids. In germline, CDR1 is DFQATT, CDR2 SNEGSKA (reference sequence).